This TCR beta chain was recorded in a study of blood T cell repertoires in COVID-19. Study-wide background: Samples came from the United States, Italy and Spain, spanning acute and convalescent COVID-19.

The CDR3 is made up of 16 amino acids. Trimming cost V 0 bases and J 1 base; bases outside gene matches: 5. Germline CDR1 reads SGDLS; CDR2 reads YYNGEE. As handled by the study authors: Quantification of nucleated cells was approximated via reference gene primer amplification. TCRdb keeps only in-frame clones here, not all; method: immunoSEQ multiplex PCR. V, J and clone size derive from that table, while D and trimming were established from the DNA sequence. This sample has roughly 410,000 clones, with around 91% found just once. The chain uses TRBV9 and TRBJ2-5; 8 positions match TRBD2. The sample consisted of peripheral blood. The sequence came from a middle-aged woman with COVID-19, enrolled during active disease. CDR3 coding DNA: TGTGCCAGCAGCGTAGCTGGCGGGGGGTCCCAAGAGACCCAGTACTTC. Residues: CASSVAGGGSQETQYF.